The 4 T cell receptor beta chains listed next were all sequenced from one sample in a study of cytomegalovirus exposure and HLA in healthy donors. The primer mix had 60 Vbeta and 13 Jbeta primers. TCRdb keeps only in-frame clones here, not all; method: immunoSEQ multiplex PCR. The sample carries 150,000 to 200,000 clones, less than 85% recorded once. The sequenced sample consisted of PBMCs. The source of these receptors is a male donor in good health and CMV-seronegative.

The chain joins TRBV19 to TRBJ2-7, with 15 nucleotides matching TRBD2. The J segment lost 3 bases and the V segment lost 4 bases, leaving 4 bases of the junction unmatched. The germline V gene has CDR1 LNHDA and CDR2 SQIVND (reference sequence). CDR3 size: 16 residues. CDR3 nucleotides: TGTGCCAGTAGTAGGACTAGCGGGAGGGGAGTCTACGAGCAGTACTTC. This translates into CASSRTSGRGVYEQYF.

The V and J genes are TRBV6-6 and TRBJ1-1; D may be TRBD1 (5 bases). The CDR3 covers 14 residues. Germline assignment: CDR1 MNHNY and CDR2 SVGAGI (reference sequence). V dropped 2 bases and J dropped 5 bases, with 12 bases sitting between them. CDR3 region: CASSYTGGRTEAFF. The CDR3 DNA follows: TGTGCCAGCAGTTACACGGGGGGACGGACTGAAGCTTTCTTT.

The chain is built from TRBV10-3 and TRBJ2-5; possible D gene TRBD1, 6 bases. The assigned J gene may be wrong: the sequence end matches TRBJ2-7 better. Germline CDR1 ENHRY, CDR2 SYGVKD. CDR3 length: 17 residues. CDR3 bases: TGTGCCGTAGGGGGTTTGAACCTACCAGATGCGCCCTACGAGCAGTACTTC. This sequence encodes CAVGGLNLPDAPYEQYF.

The chain uses TRBV7-6 and TRBJ2-1; D is perhaps TRBD2 (5 bases). Trimming pared 3 bases from V and 2 bases from J, leaving 8 bases between. Germline V gene data show CDR1 as SGHVS and CDR2 as FNYEAQ. The CDR3 runs to 14 residues. The CDR3 loop is CASSFRGTYNEQFF. The CDR3, as DNA: TGTGCCAGCAGCTTTAGAGGGACCTACAATGAGCAGTTCTTC.